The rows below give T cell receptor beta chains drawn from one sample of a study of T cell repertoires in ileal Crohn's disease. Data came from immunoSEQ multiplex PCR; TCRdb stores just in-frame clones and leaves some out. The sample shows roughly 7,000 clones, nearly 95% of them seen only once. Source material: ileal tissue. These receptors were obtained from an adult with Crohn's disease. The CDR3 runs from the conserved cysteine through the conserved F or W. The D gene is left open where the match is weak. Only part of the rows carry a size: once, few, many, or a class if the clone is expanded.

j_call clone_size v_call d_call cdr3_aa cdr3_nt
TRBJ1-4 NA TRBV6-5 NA CASASGGQNEKLFF TGTGCCAGCGCCAGCGGGGGGCAAAATGAAAAACTGTTTTTT
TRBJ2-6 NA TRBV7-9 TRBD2 CASSQLAGGLPGANVLTF TGTGCCAGCAGCCAACTAGCGGGAGGGTTACCTGGGGCCAACGTCCTGACTTTC
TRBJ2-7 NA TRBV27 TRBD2 CASSLSSGRPSYEQYF TGTGCCAGCAGTTTATCGAGCGGGAGGCCCTCCTACGAGCAGTACTTC
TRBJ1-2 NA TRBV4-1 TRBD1 CASSQDRLRTGDGYTF TGCGCCAGCAGCCAAGATCGTCTTAGGACAGGGGATGGCTACACCTTC
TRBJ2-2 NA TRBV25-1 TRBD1 CASRGQGNTGELFF TGTGCCAGCAGGGGACAGGGGAACACCGGGGAGCTGTTTTTT
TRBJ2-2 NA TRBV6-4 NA CASSDSRGRANTGELFF TGTGCCAGCAGTGACTCGAGGGGGAGGGCGAACACCGGGGAGCTGTTTTTT
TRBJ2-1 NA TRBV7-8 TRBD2 CASSLLGLAGGSYEQFF TGTGCCAGCAGCTTACTCGGACTAGCGGGAGGTAGCTATGAGCAGTTCTTC
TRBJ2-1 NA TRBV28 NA CASGSSNNEQFF TGTGCCAGCGGTAGTTCGAACAATGAGCAGTTCTTC
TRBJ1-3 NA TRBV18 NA CASSPGSSSGNTIYF TGTGCCAGCTCACCAGGGAGCAGCTCTGGAAACACCATATATTTT
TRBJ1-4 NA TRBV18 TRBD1 CASSFQTGHNEKLFF TGTGCCAGCTCATTCCAGACAGGGCATAATGAAAAACTGTTTTTT
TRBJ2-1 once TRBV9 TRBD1 CASSPRQGAYNEQFF TGTGCCAGCAGCCCCCGACAGGGGGCCTACAATGAGCAGTTCTTC
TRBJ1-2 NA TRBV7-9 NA CASRDSTTNYGYTF TGTGCCAGCAGGGACAGTACCACAAACTATGGCTACACCTTC
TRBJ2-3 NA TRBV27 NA CASWRGSTDTQYF TGTGCCAGCTGGAGGGGTAGCACAGATACGCAGTATTTT
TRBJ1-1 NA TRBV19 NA CASSIRDPGGRVAFF TGTGCCAGTAGTATAAGGGATCCCGGGGGGCGTGTGGCTTTCTTT
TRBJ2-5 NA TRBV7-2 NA CASSPRGGPGETQYF TGTGCCAGCAGCCCCCGCGGGGGCCCTGGGGAGACCCAGTACTTC
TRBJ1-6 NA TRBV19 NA CASRHGAGSDSPLHF TGTGCCAGTAGGCATGGGGCAGGATCGGATTCACCCCTCCACTTT
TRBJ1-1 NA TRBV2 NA CASTPRTEAFF TGTGCCAGCACCCCCCGCACTGAAGCTTTCTTT
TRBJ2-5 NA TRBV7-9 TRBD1 CASSLWTGVQETQYF TGTGCCAGCAGCCTTTGGACAGGGGTCCAAGAGACCCAGTACTTC
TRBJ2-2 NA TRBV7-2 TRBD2 CASSPRAAGRGGELFF TGTGCCAGCAGCCCTAGGGCGGCGGGGAGGGGCGGGGAGCTGTTTTTT
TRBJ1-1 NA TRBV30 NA CAWSPPGTWRGDTEAFF TGTGCCTGGAGTCCCCCGGGCACCTGGAGGGGCGACACTGAAGCTTTCTTT
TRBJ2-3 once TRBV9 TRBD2 CASSVGLAGVGDTQYF TGTGCCAGCAGCGTTGGACTAGCGGGAGTGGGAGATACGCAGTATTTT
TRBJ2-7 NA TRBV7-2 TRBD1 CASTRDRGPYEQYF TGTGCCAGCACCAGAGACAGGGGACCCTACGAGCAGTACTTC
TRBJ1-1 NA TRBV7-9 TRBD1 CASSLVQGAWNTEAFF TGTGCCAGCAGCTTAGTACAGGGGGCCTGGAACACTGAAGCTTTCTTT
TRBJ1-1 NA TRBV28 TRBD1 CASSLSGTVNTEAFF TGTGCCAGCAGTTTATCTGGGACAGTGAACACTGAAGCTTTCTTT
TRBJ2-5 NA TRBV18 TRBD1 CASSPLWQGAGETQYF TGTGCCAGCTCACCGCTTTGGCAGGGGGCGGGAGAGACCCAGTACTTC
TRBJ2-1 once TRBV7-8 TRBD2 CASSSLTSGTGNEQFF TGTGCCAGCAGCTCGTTGACTAGCGGGACAGGCAATGAGCAGTTCTTC
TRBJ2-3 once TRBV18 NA CASSLNFDRAGRDTQYF TGTGCCAGCTCACTAAACTTCGACAGGGCCGGGAGAGATACGCAGTATTTT
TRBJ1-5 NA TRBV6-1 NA CASSELLTLSNQPQHF TGTGCCAGCAGTGAACTGCTTACTTTAAGCAATCAGCCCCAGCATTTT
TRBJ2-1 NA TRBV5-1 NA CASSFDRNYNEQFF TGCGCCAGCAGCTTCGACAGAAACTACAATGAGCAGTTCTTC
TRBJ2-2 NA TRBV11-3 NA CASSLAGLTSGELFF TGTGCCAGCAGCTTAGCGGGACTCACGTCCGGGGAGCTGTTTTTT
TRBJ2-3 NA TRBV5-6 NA CASSLETRTSTDTQYF TGTGCCAGCAGCTTGGAGACTCGAACTAGCACAGATACGCAGTATTTT
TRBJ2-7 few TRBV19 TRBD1 CASSWDSAYEQYF TGTGCCAGTAGTTGGGACAGCGCCTACGAGCAGTACTTC
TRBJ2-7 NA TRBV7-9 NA CASSVTGDHEQYF TGTGCCAGCAGCGTAACAGGTGACCACGAGCAGTACTTC
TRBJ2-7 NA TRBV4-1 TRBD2 CASSQTSGTAYEQYF TGCGCCAGCAGCCAAACTAGCGGGACGGCCTACGAGCAGTACTTC
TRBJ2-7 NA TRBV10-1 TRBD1 CASSATGQGNYEQYF TGCGCCAGCAGTGCAACGGGACAGGGAAACTACGAGCAGTACTTC
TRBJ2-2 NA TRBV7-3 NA CASSSQGLTGELFF TGTGCCAGCAGCTCACAGGGCTTAACCGGGGAGCTGTTTTTT
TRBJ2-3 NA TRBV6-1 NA CASHRELRGTQYF TGTGCCAGTCACAGGGAGCTCCGGGGTACGCAGTATTTT
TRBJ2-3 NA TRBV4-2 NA CASSQEGQDTQYF TGTGCCAGCAGCCAAGAAGGACAGGATACGCAGTATTTT
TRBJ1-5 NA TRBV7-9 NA CASSLEVGTDQPQHF TGTGCCAGCAGCTTGGAGGTAGGGACTGATCAGCCCCAGCATTTT
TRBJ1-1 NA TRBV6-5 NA CASSYSRDTEAFF TGTGCCAGCAGTTACTCGAGGGACACTGAAGCTTTCTTT
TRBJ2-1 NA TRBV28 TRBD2 CASSHAGSGNSYNEQFF TGTGCCAGCAGCCACGCCGGAAGCGGGAATTCCTACAATGAGCAGTTCTTC
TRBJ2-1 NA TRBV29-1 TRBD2 CSVVLAGGPSREQFF TGCAGCGTTGTACTAGCGGGAGGTCCATCACGGGAGCAGTTCTTC
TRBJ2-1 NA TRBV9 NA CASSGRVKAFDNEQFF TGTGCCAGCAGCGGCAGGGTAAAGGCTTTCGACAATGAGCAGTTCTTC
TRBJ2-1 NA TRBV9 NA CASSVRGDNEQFF TGTGCCAGCAGCGTGCGGGGTGACAATGAGCAGTTCTTC
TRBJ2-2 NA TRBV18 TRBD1 CASSPKSGGTGELFF TGTGCCAGCTCACCAAAGTCAGGGGGCACCGGGGAGCTGTTTTTT
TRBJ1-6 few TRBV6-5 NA CASSRGAMRTPLHF TGTGCCAGCAGCCGGGGGGCCATGAGGACACCCCTCCACTTT
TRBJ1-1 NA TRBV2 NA CASSEERDTEAFF TGTGCCAGCAGTGAAGAGAGGGACACTGAAGCTTTCTTT
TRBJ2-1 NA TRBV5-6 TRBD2 CACGPSGYNEQFF TGTGCCTGCGGGCCTAGCGGTTACAATGAGCAGTTCTTC
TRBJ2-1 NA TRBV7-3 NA CASSLLVGVTGNEQFF TGTGCCAGCAGCTTACTGGTGGGAGTGACGGGAAATGAGCAGTTCTTC
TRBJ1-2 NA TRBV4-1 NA CASSQGDTKYMYGYTF TGCGCCAGCAGCCAAGGAGACACGAAATATATGTACGGCTACACCTTC
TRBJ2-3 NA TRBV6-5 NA CASSPRWSSDTQYF TGTGCCAGCAGTCCCCGGTGGTCGTCGGATACGCAGTATTTT
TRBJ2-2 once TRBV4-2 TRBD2 CASSQGLAGLNTGELFF TGTGCCAGCAGCCAGGGACTAGCGGGTTTAAACACCGGGGAGCTGTTTTTT